This TCR beta chain is drawn from a study of patients and donors after allogeneic stem cell transplantation. TCRdb re-analysed the RT-PCR reads in MiXCR, keeping a single row per CDR3 protein. The sample lists approximately 430,000 distinct CDR3 sequences, 16% occurring once. CDR3 length: 16 amino acids. Trimming cost V 6 bases and J 8 bases; bases outside gene matches: 14. From germline, CDR1 is SGDLS and CDR2 YYNGEE. The TCR sequence derives from a human donor who was either an allogeneic HSCT recipient or a stem cell or donor lymphocyte infusion donor (not recorded which). It is not recorded whose cells these are; they may come from a transplant donor. Source material: blood, either unsorted or a sorted T cell fraction (not recorded which). V is TRBV9 and J is TRBJ2-2, with 9 bases that match TRBD2. CDR3 nucleotide sequence: TGTGCCAGCACCCTTTCTGGCGGGAGGGCCGATGGGGAGCTGTTTTTT. It yields the protein CASTLSGGRADGELFF.